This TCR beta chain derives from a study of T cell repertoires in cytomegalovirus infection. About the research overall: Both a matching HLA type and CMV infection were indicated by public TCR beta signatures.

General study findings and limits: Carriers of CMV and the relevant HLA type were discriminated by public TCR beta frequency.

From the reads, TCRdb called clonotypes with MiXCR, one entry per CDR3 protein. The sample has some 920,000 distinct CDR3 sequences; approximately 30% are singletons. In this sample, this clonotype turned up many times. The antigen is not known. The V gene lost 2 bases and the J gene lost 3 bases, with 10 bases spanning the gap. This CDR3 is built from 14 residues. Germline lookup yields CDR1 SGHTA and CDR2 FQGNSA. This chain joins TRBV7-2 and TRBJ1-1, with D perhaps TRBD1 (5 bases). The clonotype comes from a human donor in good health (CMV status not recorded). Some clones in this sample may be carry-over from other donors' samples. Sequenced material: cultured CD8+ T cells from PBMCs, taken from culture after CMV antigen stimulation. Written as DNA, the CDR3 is TGTGCCAGCAGCTTATTCGGGGCGGACACTGAAGCTTTCTTT. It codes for CASSLFGADTEAFF.